The subject of this entry is one TCR beta chain. Its specificity is unknown. Germline lookup yields CDR1 SGHRS and CDR2 YFSETQ. This CDR3 comprises 13 residues. Trimming stripped 4 bases from V and 6 bases from J, with 13 bases between. The source of the sample is a study of cytomegalovirus exposure and HLA in healthy donors. Study-wide findings and caveats: Presence/absence analyses treated sequencing depth as roughly uniform across donors. The study carried out a later analysis of TCR beta sequences. It associated some 17,000 of them with specific HLA alleles at a false discovery rate of 0.05. The study labeled more than 150 TCR beta chains cytomegalovirus-associated. Looking again later, the authors saw that most CMV-associated TCR beta chains seemed HLA-restricted.

A multiplex PCR was run with 60 Vbeta primers and 13 Jbeta primers. Clones were sequenced by immunoSEQ multiplex PCR, and TCRdb holds only the in-frame ones, with some missing. The sample gives about 89,000 clones, roughly 80% of which show up once; roughly 1.3% is in the top ten. J is TRBJ1-2 and V is TRBV5-1, with TRBD1 as a possible D gene (5 bases). Sequenced material: PBMCs. This receptor was taken from a male donor in good health and CMV-seronegative. DNA of the CDR3: TGCGCCAGCAGCATTCAGGGTTGGGATGGCTACACCTTC. As protein: CASSIQGWDGYTF.